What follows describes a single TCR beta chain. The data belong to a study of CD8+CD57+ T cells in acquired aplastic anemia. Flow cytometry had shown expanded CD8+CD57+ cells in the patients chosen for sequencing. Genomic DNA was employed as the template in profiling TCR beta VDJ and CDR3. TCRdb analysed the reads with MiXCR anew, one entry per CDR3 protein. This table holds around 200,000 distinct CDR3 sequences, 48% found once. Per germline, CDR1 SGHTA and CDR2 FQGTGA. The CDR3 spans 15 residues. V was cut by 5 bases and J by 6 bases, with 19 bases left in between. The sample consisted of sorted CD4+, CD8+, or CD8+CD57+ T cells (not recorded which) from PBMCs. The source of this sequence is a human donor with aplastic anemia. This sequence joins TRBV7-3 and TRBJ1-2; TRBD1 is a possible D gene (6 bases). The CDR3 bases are TGTGCCAGCAGCCAGGGGACCGCCCGCGGGGATGGCTACACCTTC. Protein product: CASSQGTARGDGYTF.